This T cell receptor (beta chain) was sequenced during a study of sequential checkpoint blockade in melanoma. The CDR3 totals 17 residues. CDR1 and CDR2 (germline): LNHDA, SQIVND (reference sequence). J lost 4 bases, V lost 8 bases, and 14 bases had no gene match. The protocol was immunoSEQ multiplex PCR, while the TCRdb copy is restricted to in-frame clones and leaves out a portion. The table shows approximately 40,000 clones, with about nine tenths occurring only once. Treatment here: randomized to nivolumab then ipilimumab (arm A) or the reverse (arm B). The chain employs TRBV19 and TRBJ1-2; TRBD1 aligns across 12 bases. This receptor was identified in a human donor with melanoma. The starting material was CD8+ T cells sorted from blood (inferred from file names), obtained from a patient given nivolumab and ipilimumab in sequence. CDR3 DNA sequence: TGTGCCAGTCACGACCGGGACAGGGGGCGCTCGGGCTATGGCTACACCTTC. Translated, it gives CASHDRDRGRSGYGYTF.